This T cell receptor beta chain is drawn from a study of immune cell composition in non-small cell lung cancer. This clone was detected a few times. CDR1 and CDR2 (germline): SGHTA, FQGTGA. The CDR3 totals 16 residues. The J segment lost 8 bases and the V segment lost 5 bases, leaving 14 bases of the junction unmatched. Assay: immunoSEQ multiplex PCR; the TCRdb copy retains only in-frame clones and omits some. The sample has approximately 11,000 clones, around 64% seen once. The source material was lung tumor tissue. This sequence was found in a human donor with non-small cell lung cancer. The V call is TRBV7-3, the J call TRBJ2-1, with 8 bases lining up with TRBD2. DNA for the CDR3: TGTGCCAGCAGCCCTCGTTTAGCGGGAACCTCGGATGAGCAGTTCTTC. Its protein is CASSPRLAGTSDEQFF. The full variable domain, in which reference TRBV7-3 and TRBJ2-1 provide the parts outside the CDR3, is GAGVSQTPSNKVTEKGKYVELRCDPISGHTALYWYRQSLGQGPEFLIYFQGTGAADDSGLPNDRFFAVRPEGSVSTLKIQRTERGDSAVYLCASSPRLAGTSDEQFFGPGTRLTVL.